This T cell receptor beta chain was sequenced for a study of neoadjuvant anti-PD-1 for oral cavity cancer. Time point meaning: after neoadjuvant nivolumab, at surgical resection. Sequencing was performed with immunoSEQ multiplex PCR; in TCRdb, only in-frame clones are kept and a portion is missing. The sample lists about 72,000 clones, roughly 81% seen once, with nearly 3.5% in the top ten. The sample holds a few counts of this clone. The TCR sequence derives from a person aged 40 to 85 with oral cavity squamous cell carcinoma. The sample here was PBMCs, taken after nivolumab (anti-PD-1) treatment.

CDR3 DNA: TGTGCCAGCAGCCTGAACAGAGATACGCAGTATTTT. This codes for CASSLNRDTQYF. This chain uses TRBV6-1 with TRBJ2-3; D ambiguous. Germline lookup yields CDR1 MNHNS and CDR2 SASEGT. This CDR3 has 12 residues. The V and J ends lost 6 bases and 5 bases respectively, with 9 bases between them.